Included here is one T cell receptor (beta chain) sequence, with context. Its cognate antigen is unknown. Germline V gene sequence: CDR1 MGHDK, CDR2 SYGVNS. V was trimmed by 5 bases and J by 8 bases, leaving 9 bases between them. This CDR3 region has 11 residues. The entry originates in a study of cytomegalovirus exposure and HLA in healthy donors. General study findings and limits: While the bulk of TCR sequences proved rare, some public TCRs turned up in many donors.

TCRdb's table, derived via immunoSEQ multiplex PCR, lists solely in-frame clones and lacks some. This table has 150,000 or so clones, nearly 90% appearing once. Input material: PBMCs. This TCR came from a young woman in good health and CMV-seropositive. The rearrangement links TRBV25-1 to TRBJ1-1, with D perhaps matching TRBD1 (6 bases). The CDR3 region has the DNA TGTGCCAGCAGTTTGGGGACAGAAGCTTTCTTT. This gives the protein CASSLGTEAFF.